The entry that follows covers one T cell receptor (beta chain) sequence. Method: immunoSEQ multiplex PCR; TCRdb's copy keeps in-frame clones and lacks some. This sample has over 50,000 clones, with about 96% found just once. CDR1 is MNHEY and CDR2 is SMNVEV in the germline V gene (reference sequence). The CDR3 extends over 12 amino acids. With 6 bases removed from V and 11 bases from J, the gap between germline ends came to 16 bases. The record originates from a study of control samples from healthy donors and cancer patients. Sequenced input: blood. This rearrangement joins TRBV27 to TRBJ1-1, with D perhaps matching TRBD1 (6 bases). The TCR comes from a woman aged 18 to 35 in good health. CDR3 region: CASSPGAGRAFF. The CDR3 DNA is TGTGCCAGCAGCCCAGGGGCCGGGAGGGCTTTCTTT.